This T cell receptor beta chain was captured by sequencing in a study of blood T cell repertoires in COVID-19 (dated by TCRdb to the early 2020s). Regarding the study in general: Samples covering the acute and convalescent phases of COVID-19 were provided by collaborators in the United States, Italy and Spain. The dataset comprised deeply sampled blood TCRbeta repertoires from subjects exposed to, actively infected with, or recovered from COVID-19. Samples came from the ongoing ImmuneRACE study (first 160 participants) plus 1,254 subjects from 6 global collaborators. The prospective study material was composed of cDNA or gDNA derived from T cells, B-cell-depleted T cells, or PBMCs. Where HLA class I and class II types were available, the types were taken from metadata supplied by the sample provider, not from assay-based typing. The repertoires were released in a freely available public database intended as a resource for research on the immune response to SARS-CoV-2. A de-identified subject ID, COVID-19 status, age in years and sex were almost always included in the sample metadata.

TCRbeta CDR3 regions were amplified from genomic DNA using the immunoSEQ Assay, a bias-controlled multiplex PCR. For the original study's pipeline: Within the assay, amplification of reference gene primers was used to estimate how many nucleated cells each sample contained. To quantify the absolute abundance of each unique TCRbeta CDR3 rearrangement, sequence reads were collapsed and filtered. For each sample, productive Simpson clonality was calculated by taking the square root of Simpson's diversity index across productive rearrangements. In TCRdb, the immuneACCESS table is reduced to in-frame sequences with V and J assigned. These tables do not hold every clone; where another copy was compared, an unresolved V gene accounts for under half, and the others remain unexplained. That table gives V, J and clone size, and the DNA gave D and trimming. For this sample there are 250,000 to 350,000 clones; 89% appear just once. The ten most abundant clones make up approximately 0.94% of the sample.

Paper-wide results and their limitations: Clinical and demographic metadata were provided uncurated, with the amount varying by source and participant.

In the germline V gene, CDR1 corresponds to KGHSH and CDR2 to LQKENI. Counted from cysteine to phenylalanine, this CDR3 has 13 amino acids. The kept DNA is CDR3 alone, 39 bases in frame from the first base. Between the V and J ends, shortened by 6 bases and 4 bases respectively, the junction contains 12 bases. Samples from volunteer blood donors who had recovered from COVID-19 were contributed by a second Seattle source. Collaborating institutions collected whole blood in K2EDTA tubes following their own protocols. For TCRbeta analysis, collaborators shipped samples as frozen whole blood, isolated PBMCs, or DNA extracted from either of those sample types. Of note for this clone: Which antigen it targets is not known. Per-base qualities were not stored, and no clone one base away is much larger.

Material: peripheral blood. The TCR was taken from a woman aged 40 to 50 who had recovered from COVID-19. Here the chain combines TRBV18 and TRBJ1-2; no D gene can be assigned with confidence. The CDR3 protein sequence reads: CASSQAGSYGYTF. The bases read TGTGCCAGCTCCCAGGCGGGGAGCTATGGCTACACCTTC.